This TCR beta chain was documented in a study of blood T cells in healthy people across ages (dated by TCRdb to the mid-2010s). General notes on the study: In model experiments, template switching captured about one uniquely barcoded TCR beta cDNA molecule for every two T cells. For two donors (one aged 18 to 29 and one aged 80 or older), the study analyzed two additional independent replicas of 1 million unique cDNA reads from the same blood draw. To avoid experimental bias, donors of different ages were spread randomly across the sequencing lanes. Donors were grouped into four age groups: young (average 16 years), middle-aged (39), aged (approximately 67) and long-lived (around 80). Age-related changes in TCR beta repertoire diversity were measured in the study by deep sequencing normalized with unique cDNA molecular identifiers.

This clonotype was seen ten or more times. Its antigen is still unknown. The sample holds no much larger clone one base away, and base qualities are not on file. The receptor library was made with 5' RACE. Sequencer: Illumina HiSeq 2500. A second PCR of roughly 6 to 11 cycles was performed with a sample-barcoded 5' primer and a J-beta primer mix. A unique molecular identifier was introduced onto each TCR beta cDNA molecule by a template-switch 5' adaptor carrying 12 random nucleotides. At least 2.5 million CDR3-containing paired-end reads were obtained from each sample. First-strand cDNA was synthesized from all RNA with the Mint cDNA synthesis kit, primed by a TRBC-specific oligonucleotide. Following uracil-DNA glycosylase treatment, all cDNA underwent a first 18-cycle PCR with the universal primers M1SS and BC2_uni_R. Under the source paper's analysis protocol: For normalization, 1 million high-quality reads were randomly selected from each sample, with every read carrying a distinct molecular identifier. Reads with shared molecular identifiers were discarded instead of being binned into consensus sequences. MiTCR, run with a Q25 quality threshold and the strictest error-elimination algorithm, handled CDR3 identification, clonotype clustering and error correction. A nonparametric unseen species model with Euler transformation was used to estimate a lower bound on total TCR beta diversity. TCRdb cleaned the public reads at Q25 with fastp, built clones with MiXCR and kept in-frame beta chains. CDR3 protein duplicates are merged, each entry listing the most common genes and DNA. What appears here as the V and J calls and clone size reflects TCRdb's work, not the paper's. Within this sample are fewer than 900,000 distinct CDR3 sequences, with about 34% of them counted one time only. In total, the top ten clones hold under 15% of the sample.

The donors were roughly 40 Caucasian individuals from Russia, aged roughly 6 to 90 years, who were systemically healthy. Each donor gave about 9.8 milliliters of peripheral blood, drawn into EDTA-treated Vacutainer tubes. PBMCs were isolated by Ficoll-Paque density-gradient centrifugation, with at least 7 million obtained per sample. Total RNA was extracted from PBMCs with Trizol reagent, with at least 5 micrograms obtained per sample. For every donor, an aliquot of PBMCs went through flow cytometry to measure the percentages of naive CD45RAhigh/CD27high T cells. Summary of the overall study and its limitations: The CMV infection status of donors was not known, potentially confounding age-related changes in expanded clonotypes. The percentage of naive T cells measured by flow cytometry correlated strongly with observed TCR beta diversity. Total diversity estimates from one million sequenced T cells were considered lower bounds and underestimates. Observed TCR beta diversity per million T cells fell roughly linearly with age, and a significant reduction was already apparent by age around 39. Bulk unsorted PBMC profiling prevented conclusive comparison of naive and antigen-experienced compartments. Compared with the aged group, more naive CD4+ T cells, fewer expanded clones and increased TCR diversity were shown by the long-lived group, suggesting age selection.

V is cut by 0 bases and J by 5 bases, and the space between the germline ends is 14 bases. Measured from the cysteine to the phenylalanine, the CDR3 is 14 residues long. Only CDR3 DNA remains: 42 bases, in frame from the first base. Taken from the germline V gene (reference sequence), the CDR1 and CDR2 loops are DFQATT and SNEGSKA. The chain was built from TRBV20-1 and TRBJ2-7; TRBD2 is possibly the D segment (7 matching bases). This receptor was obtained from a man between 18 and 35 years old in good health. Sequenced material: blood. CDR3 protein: CSARDFAGAHEQYF. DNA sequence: TGCAGTGCTAGAGATTTTGCGGGGGCCCACGAGCAGTACTTC.